A single sample gave rise to the 30 T cell receptor beta chains below, sequenced in a study of blood T cells in healthy people across ages. It was with a sample-barcoded 5' primer and a J-beta primer mix that a second PCR of roughly 7 to 11 cycles was run. Each CDR3 protein gets one entry after TCRdb re-called the 5' RACE reads with MiXCR. In the table there are 650,000 to 700,000 distinct CDR3 sequences, approximately 30% of which are singletons. The specimen sequenced was blood. The receptors shown here come from a woman of 80 years or more in good health.

This clonotype was recorded at least ten times. The chain combines TRBV13 with TRBJ2-7; D uncertain. There are 13 residues in the CDR3. Trimming removed 5 bases from V and 3 bases from J, with 11 bases in between. Germline V lookup: CDR1 PRHDT, CDR2 FYEKMQ (reference sequence). The CDR3 sequence is CASSRPWGYEQYF. Here the CDR3 DNA reads TGTGCCAGCAGCCGCCCCTGGGGCTACGAGCAGTACTTC. The full variable domain, in which reference TRBV13 and TRBJ2-7 provide the parts outside the CDR3, is AAGVIQSPRHLIKEKRETATLKCYPIPRHDTVYWYQQGPGQDPQFLISFYEKMQSDKGSIPDRFSAQQFSDYHSELNMSSLELGDSALYFCASSRPWGYEQYFGPGTRLTVT.

The table lists this clonotype with a few counts. This may be a read error: a much more frequent sequence differs by one nucleotide. This chain joins TRBV6-1 and TRBJ2-3; 7 nucleotides match TRBD2. Unmatched junction bases numbered 8, after V lost 4 bases and J lost 1 base. The CDR3 has 16 residues. The germline gives CDR1 MNHNS, CDR2 SASEGT. The CDR3, as DNA: TGTGCCAGCAGTGGAGGGACTAACGGGGGCACAGATACGCAGTATTTT. It translates to CASSGGTNGGTDTQYF.

This clonotype has a count of ten or more. The genes are TRBV7-6 and TRBJ2-7; D may match TRBD1 or TRBD2 (5 bases each). Trimming removed 1 base from V and 5 bases from J, with 15 bases in between. CDR3 length equals 15 residues. Germline V gives CDR1 SGHVS, CDR2 FNYEAQ. The CDR3 region has the DNA TGTGCCAGCAGCTTAGAGGTTCGGCAGGGAGACGAGCAGTACTTC. This sequence encodes CASSLEVRQGDEQYF.

V gene TRBV5-1 combines with J gene TRBJ2-2; D is possibly TRBD1 (6 bases). Germline CDR1 reads SGHRS; CDR2 reads YFSETQ. The CDR3 has 18 residues. Trimming left V 2 bases short and J 0 bases short, with 17 bases between. CDR3: CASSLLPVGASNTGELFF. CDR3 nucleotide sequence: TGCGCCAGCAGCTTACTGCCGGTGGGGGCGTCGAACACCGGGGAGCTGTTTTTT.

This clonotype was seen ten or more times. This chain connects TRBV20-1 to TRBJ2-1, with D tentatively TRBD1 or TRBD2 (5 bases each). The ends were cut back, 3 bases at V and 4 bases at J, with 10 bases in the middle. CDR1 is DFQATT, CDR2 SNEGSKA, per germline (reference sequence). The CDR3 has 13 amino acids. CDR3 region: CSASGATYNEQFF. The CDR3 DNA follows: TGCAGTGCTAGCGGGGCCACTTACAATGAGCAGTTCTTC.

Ten or more counts support this clonotype. V and J are TRBV20-1 and TRBJ2-7; D not certain. Germline V lookup: CDR1 DFQATT, CDR2 SNEGSKA (reference sequence). The V gene lost 8 bases and the J gene lost 4 bases, with 15 bases spanning the gap. This CDR3 region has 12 residues. The CDR3 sequence is CSPKGGGYEQYF. The CDR3 nucleotides are TGCAGTCCTAAAGGTGGTGGTTACGAGCAGTACTTC.

This clonotype has at least ten counts. This clone may be a read error of a much larger clone one base away. CDR3 coding DNA: TGCGCCAGCAGCCAGGCGTGGGGGGGGAGCGACGAGCAGTACTTC. Its translation: CASSQAWGGSDEQYF. The chain links TRBV4-1 to TRBJ2-7; 7 nucleotides agree with TRBD2. CDR1 and CDR2 (germline): MGHRA, YSYEKL. Germline trimming cut 3 bases from V and 5 bases from J; bases unmatched to any gene: 10. The CDR3 is 15 residues long.

V usage is TRBV27 and J usage is TRBJ2-1; D is perhaps TRBD1 (6 bases). CDR3 size: 16 residues. Germline-derived CDR1 and CDR2 are MNHEY and SMNVEV (reference sequence). V lost 10 bases, J lost 0 bases, and 19 bases lay in between. CDR3 in DNA: TGTGCCACCGAGCGTCGAGCAGGGGTCTCCTACAATGAGCAGTTCTTC. This codes for CATERRAGVSYNEQFF.

This clonotype has a count of ten or more. J is TRBJ2-5 and V is TRBV6-1, with D tentatively TRBD1 (6 bases). CDR1 and CDR2 from the germline V gene are MNHNS and SASEGT. This CDR3 is 15 amino acids long. Trimming left V 7 bases short and J 4 bases short, with 19 bases between. Here the CDR3 DNA reads TGTGCCAGCACCCACTTATGGCAGGGGACAGAGACCCAGTACTTC. This codes for CASTHLWQGTETQYF.

As regards this clonotype: A read error may produce the germline difference seen at one junction end. The V and J genes are TRBV27 and TRBJ1-2; the D gene is possibly TRBD1 (6 bases). The CDR3 consists of 13 residues. CDR1 and CDR2 from the germline V gene are MNHEY and SMNVEV (reference sequence). The DNA for the CDR3 is TGTGCCAACAGTTTAGGGGGGAACTATGGCTACACCTTC. It yields the protein CANSLGGNYGYTF.

The chain recombines TRBV7-2 with TRBJ2-5, with D uncertain. Trimming took off 6 bases at V and 1 base at J, with 15 bases between the two ends. This CDR3 contains 15 residues. Germline V lookup: CDR1 SGHTA, CDR2 FQGNSA. In DNA form, the CDR3 reads TGTGCCAGCAGAGAAGGCGACGTACGCCAAGAGACCCAGTACTTC. It yields the protein CASREGDVRQETQYF.

The table lists this clonotype with a few counts. J is TRBJ1-1 and V is TRBV18; D gene unclear. Trimming cost V 6 bases and J 5 bases, with 19 bases left between them. The germline CDR1 and CDR2 sequences are KGHSH and LQKENI. This CDR3 has 15 residues. CDR3 amino acids: CASSPSGMGRTEAFF. The DNA for the CDR3 is TGTGCCAGCTCCCCCTCTGGGATGGGGAGGACTGAAGCTTTCTTT.

The rearrangement joins TRBV28 to TRBJ2-7, with a possible D match to TRBD2 (5 bases). With 8 bases removed from V and 2 bases from J, the gap between germline ends came to 19 bases. This CDR3 is built from 15 residues. Germline V gene lookup returns CDR1 MDHEN and CDR2 SYDVKM. The CDR3 loop is CASLTFRLPPYEQYF. The CDR3 DNA is TGTGCCAGCCTGACTTTTAGACTACCACCCTACGAGCAGTACTTC.

This clonotype has at least ten counts. V gene TRBV4-3 combines with J gene TRBJ2-1; 7 bases line up with TRBD2. This CDR3 is built from 15 residues. Germline V lookup: CDR1 LGHNA, CDR2 YSLEER. With 5 bases clipped from V and 0 bases from J, the junction kept 4 bases outside the gene matches. Here the CDR3 DNA reads TGCGCCAGCAGCACCCGCGGGGGCTCCTACAATGAGCAGTTCTTC. Translated: CASSTRGGSYNEQFF.

Many counts were recorded for this clonotype. The DNA for the CDR3 is TGTGCCACCAGCAGAGATGATTCAGGACGGTACTACAATGAGCAGTTCTTC. Residues: CATSRDDSGRYYNEQFF. The chain joins TRBV15 to TRBJ2-1; no clear D. Looked up from germline, CDR1 is LNHNV and CDR2 is YYDKDF (reference sequence). This CDR3 is 17 amino acids long. Trimming cost V 0 bases and J 3 bases, with 15 bases left between them. The full variable domain, its missing parts supplied by reference TRBV15 and TRBJ2-1, is DAMVIQNPRYQVTQFGKPVTLSCSQTLNHNVMYWYQQKSSQAPKLLFHYYDKDFNNEADTPDNFQSRRPNTSFCFLDIRSPGLGDTAMYLCATSRDDSGRYYNEQFFGPGTRLTVL.

The sample holds a few counts of this clonotype. The chain links TRBV30 to TRBJ2-2, with D perhaps TRBD2 (6 bases). Germline V gene sequence: CDR1 GTSNPN, CDR2 SVGIG (reference sequence). V was shortened by 4 bases and J by 5 bases, with 14 bases between the two germline ends. This CDR3 is 14 amino acids long. CDR3 in DNA: TGTGCCTGGACGCGGGCAGCGGGTACCGGGGAGCTGTTTTTT. Protein product: CAWTRAAGTGELFF.

In its sample, this clonotype was seen many times. The chain joins TRBV12-3 or TRBV12-4 to TRBJ1-2, with D possibly being TRBD1 (5 bases). V was trimmed by 7 bases and J by 2 bases, leaving 11 bases between them. The CDR3 totals 13 residues. The CDR3 here is CASNLGRNYGYTF. The CDR3 region has the DNA TGTGCCAGCAACCTGGGACGGAACTATGGCTACACCTTC.

This clonotype was observed at least ten times. This chain joins TRBV18 and TRBJ1-5, with D perhaps TRBD1 (6 bases). There are 15 residues in the CDR3. Germline loops: CDR1 KGHSH, CDR2 LQKENI. V was pared by 4 bases and J by 2 bases, with 12 bases between. DNA for the CDR3: TGTGCCAGCTCACGTACAGGGAAAGGCAATCAGCCCCAGCATTTT. Protein product: CASSRTGKGNQPQHF.

The genes are TRBV7-3 and TRBJ2-7; D is ambiguous. The CDR3 sequence is 14 residues long. V lost 2 bases and J lost 0, with 8 bases in between. Germline CDR1 SGHTA, CDR2 FQGTGA. As DNA, the CDR3 is TGTGCCAGCAGCTTAGATGAAAACTCCTACGAGCAGTACTTC. This codes for CASSLDENSYEQYF.

This chain connects TRBV27 to TRBJ2-2; TRBD1 agrees at 7 bases. The CDR3 runs 14 residues. Germline V lookup: CDR1 MNHEY, CDR2 SMNVEV (reference sequence). Losses at the gene ends were 6 bases for V and 4 bases for J; bases not matched to a gene: 5. The CDR3 sequence is CASRRQGGTGELFF. CDR3 coding DNA: TGTGCCAGCAGACGACAGGGTGGCACCGGGGAGCTGTTTTTT.

This clonotype was recorded at least ten times. V and J are TRBV4-2 and TRBJ2-1; TRBD2 matches at 7 bases. Per the germline V gene, CDR1 is LGHNA and CDR2 is YNFKEQ. V lost 3 bases to trimming and J lost 0 bases; unmatched junction nucleotides: 5. The CDR3 has 16 amino acids. CDR3 bases: TGTGCCAGCAGCCAGGCGGGACTACCCTCCTACAATGAGCAGTTCTTC. This encodes CASSQAGLPSYNEQFF.

This clonotype showed up many times. V usage is TRBV7-2 and J usage is TRBJ2-4, with a possible D match to TRBD1 (5 bases). The CDR3 covers 16 residues. The V end lost 1 base, the J end lost 1 base, and 11 bases lay between the germline ends. Per the germline V gene, CDR1 is SGHTA and CDR2 is FQGNSA. The CDR3 protein is CASSLDRSLAKNIQYF. The CDR3 DNA reads TGTGCCAGCAGCTTAGACAGGAGTTTGGCCAAAAACATTCAGTACTTC.

This clonotype has a count of ten or more. The CDR3 protein is CASSQVRGATDTQYF. The CDR3 DNA reads TGTGCCAGCAGCCAAGTCAGGGGGGCCACAGATACGCAGTATTTT. The J gene is TRBJ2-3, the V gene TRBV14, with D perhaps TRBD1 (7 bases). Germline V CDR1 and CDR2: SGHDN, FVKESK. Trimming left V 1 base short and J 2 bases short, with 10 bases between. This CDR3 comprises 15 residues.

The chain has TRBV15 and TRBJ1-2; 9 bases align to TRBD1. J was trimmed by 8 bases and V by 5 bases; bases with no gene match: 9. The CDR3 totals 14 residues. Germline V gene lookup returns CDR1 LNHNV and CDR2 YYDKDF (reference sequence). The CDR3 sequence is CATSVWTGELGYTF. DNA for the CDR3: TGTGCCACCAGCGTATGGACAGGGGAGTTGGGCTACACCTTC.

The chain recombines TRBV24-1 with TRBJ1-6; the match to TRBD1 covers 9 bases. This CDR3 has 13 amino acids. The V and J ends lost 5 bases and 8 bases, in that order; junction bases with no gene match: 0. Germline CDR1 KGHDR, CDR2 SFDVKD. The CDR3, as DNA: TGTGCCACCAGTGGGGACAGGGATTCACCCCTCCACTTT. Translation: CATSGDRDSPLHF.

This clonotype was observed many times. The chain recombines TRBV7-2 with TRBJ2-3; D may be TRBD1 (6 bases). The CDR3 runs 15 residues. The V end was cut by 0 bases, the J end by 7 bases, with 14 bases between. CDR1 and CDR2 (germline): SGHTA, FQGNSA. The CDR3 nucleotides are TGTGCCAGCAGCTTAGCGTTACGGGACACGAATACGCAGTATTTT. This codes for CASSLALRDTNTQYF. Looking up the rest from reference TRBV7-2 and TRBJ2-3 gives the full variable domain: GAGVSQSPSNKVTEKGKDVELRCDPISGHTALYWYRQSLGQGLEFLIYFQGNSAPDKSGLPSDRFSAERTGGSVSTLTIQRTQQEDSAVYLCASSLALRDTNTQYFGPGTRLTVL.

This clonotype occurred many times. A much bigger clone sits one base away, suggesting this may be a read error. The rearrangement uses TRBV5-1 and TRBJ2-3, with 8 bases identical to TRBD1. The CDR3 is 14 residues long. V lost 2 bases to trimming and J lost 6 bases; unmatched junction nucleotides: 5. Per the germline V gene, CDR1 is SGHRS and CDR2 is YFSETQ. The CDR3, as DNA: TGCGCCAGCAGCTTATCCGACAGGGGCGATACGCAGTATTTT. As protein: CASSLSDRGDTQYF.

Worth noting for this clonotype: Since a much larger clone is just one base distant, this may be a read error. The V call is TRBV6-5, the J call TRBJ1-2; TRBD1 is a possible D gene (5 bases). The ends were cut back, 7 bases at V and 8 bases at J, with 20 bases in the middle. The germline CDR1 and CDR2 sequences are MNHEY and SVGAGI. The CDR3 covers 14 residues. CDR3 DNA sequence: TGTGCCAGCACCCAATACCAGGGTTCGAGGGGCTACACCTTC. As protein: CASTQYQGSRGYTF.

Of note for this clonotype: The CDR3 does not close with the conserved phenylalanine or tryptophan, likely indicating a read error. The genes are TRBV5-1 and TRBJ2-5; D may be TRBD2 (5 bases). The J call may be wrong; the DNA end is better matched by TRBJ2-7. The CDR3 has 13 amino acids. CDR1 and CDR2 (germline): SGHRS, YFSETQ. The CDR3 sequence: CASSLVRGTEQYC. The DNA of the CDR3 is TGCGCCAGCAGCTTGGTTCGGGGAACCGAGCAGTACTGC.

With regard to this clonotype: Given a much more abundant clone one base away, this may be a read error. The genes are TRBV7-2 and TRBJ2-7, with D possibly matching TRBD2 (7 bases). Trimming pared 5 bases from V and 7 bases from J, leaving 18 bases between. This CDR3 comprises 14 residues. The germline V gene has CDR1 SGHTA and CDR2 FQGNSA. CDR3: CASSPTGGRNEQYF. The CDR3 nucleotides are TGTGCCAGCAGCCCCACGGGGGGCCGGAATGAGCAGTACTTC.